The T cell receptor beta chain described here comes from a study of blood T cell repertoires in COVID-19. TCRdb keeps only in-frame clones here, not all; method: immunoSEQ multiplex PCR. The table has around 140,000 clones, about 87% seen once. The CDR3 is 15 amino acids. Germline CDR1 reads SGHTA; CDR2 reads FQGNSA. V was cut by 6 bases and J by 4 bases, with 16 bases left in between. The receptor was isolated from a human donor in a cohort sampled during active COVID-19. Sequencing used peripheral blood. The chain carries TRBV7-2 and TRBJ2-1; weak D call: TRBD1 (6 bases). The CDR3 here is CASSQDRSRYNEQFF. DNA of the CDR3: TGTGCCAGCAGTCAGGACAGAAGCAGGTACAATGAGCAGTTCTTC.